The 9 T cell receptor beta chains listed next were all sequenced from one sample in a study of blood T cells in healthy people across ages. Using a J-beta primer mix together with a sample-barcoded 5' primer, a second PCR was run for roughly 7 to 11 cycles. TCRdb independently ran MiXCR on the 5' RACE reads; one entry per CDR3 protein. The repertoire consists of about 970,000 distinct CDR3 sequences, with around 54% occurring once and the leading ten covering about 22%. Specimen: blood. These receptor sequences come from a woman in her fifties or sixties in good health.

The rearrangement joins TRBV6-2 or TRBV6-3 to TRBJ2-4, with a possible D match to TRBD2 (6 bases). The CDR3 spans 14 residues. Germline V gene data show CDR1 as MNHEY and CDR2 as SVGEGT. With 2 bases removed from V and 1 base from J, the gap between germline ends came to 6 bases. The CDR3 region is CASSYGGAKNIQYF. The CDR3 DNA sequence: TGTGCCAGCAGTTACGGGGGGGCCAAAAACATTCAGTACTTC.

The V gene is TRBV5-1, the J gene TRBJ2-5; D might be TRBD1 or TRBD2, each matching 5 bases. TRBJ2-7 explains the end of the DNA better; the J call may be wrong. Germline V CDR1 and CDR2: SGHRS, YFSETQ. The CDR3 spans 16 residues. CDR3 in amino acids: CASRGGYEDPGYEQYF. As DNA, the CDR3 is TGCGCCAGCCGGGGCGGGTACGAGGACCCAGGATACGAGCAGTACTTC.

This chain joins TRBV28 and TRBJ2-7; a possible D gene is TRBD1 (6 bases). CDR3 size: 16 residues. Trimming cost V 5 bases and J 3 bases, with 20 bases left between them. Germline V gene data show CDR1 as MDHEN and CDR2 as SYDVKM. The CDR3 DNA sequence: TGTGCCAGCAGTCCCCCCAGAAAGGGGGTCTTCTACGAGCAGTACTTC. Protein: CASSPPRKGVFYEQYF.

V gene TRBV29-1 combines with J gene TRBJ2-3; possible D gene TRBD1, 6 bases. CDR3 length equals 18 residues. The ends were cut back, 0 bases at V and 0 bases at J, with 19 bases in the middle. The germline CDR1 and CDR2 sequences are SQVTM and ANQGSEA. CDR3 sequence: CSVEDLWGRHASTDTQYF. The CDR3 region has the DNA TGCAGCGTTGAAGATCTATGGGGGCGGCATGCCAGCACAGATACGCAGTATTTT.

This clonotype was counted between two and nine times. The chain has TRBV7-2 and TRBJ2-3; 8 bases match TRBD2. CDR3 length: 16 residues. Germline-derived CDR1 and CDR2 are SGHTA and FQGNSA. Losses at the gene ends were 5 bases for V and 5 bases for J; bases not matched to a gene: 12. The CDR3 spells CASSPRTAGARDTQYF. The CDR3 nucleotides are TGTGCCAGCAGCCCTCGCACAGCGGGGGCACGAGATACGCAGTATTTT. Looking up the rest from reference TRBV7-2 and TRBJ2-3 gives the full variable domain: GAGVSQSPSNKVTEKGKDVELRCDPISGHTALYWYRQSLGQGLEFLIYFQGNSAPDKSGLPSDRFSAERTGGSVSTLTIQRTQQEDSAVYLCASSPRTAGARDTQYFGPGTRLTVL.

CDR3 region: CASTIGGDYNEQFF. CDR3 coding DNA: TGTGCCAGCACCATCGGAGGGGATTACAATGAGCAGTTCTTC. This sequence joins TRBV7-9 and TRBJ2-1, with a tentative D call TRBD2 (6 bases). The germline V gene has CDR1 SEHNR and CDR2 FQNEAQ (reference sequence). Deletions cut 7 bases from V and 4 bases from J, with 14 bases between. CDR3 length: 14 amino acids.

The V and J genes are TRBV30 and TRBJ2-5; D gene unclear. Matching the DNA end better, TRBJ2-7 makes the J call doubtful. This CDR3 is 13 amino acids long. Germline V CDR1 and CDR2: GTSNPN, SVGIG (reference sequence). The CDR3 nucleotides are TGTGCCTGGAGTTGGGCTCAACCGCGCGAGCAGTACTTC. It translates to CAWSWAQPREQYF.

The chain combines TRBV11-3 with TRBJ2-7; maybe TRBD1 (6 bases). The germline CDR1 and CDR2 sequences are SGHNT and YENEEA. The V end lost 6 bases, the J end lost 1 base, and 22 bases lay between the germline ends. The CDR3 covers 17 residues. CDR3 protein: CASSSPRTSGVSYEQYF. CDR3 DNA: TGTGCCAGCAGTTCCCCCCGTACGTCAGGGGTGTCCTACGAGCAGTACTTC.

The chain employs TRBV6-2 or TRBV6-3 and TRBJ2-1; D is possibly TRBD1 (6 bases). The better agreement between TRBJ2-7 and the DNA end casts doubt on the J call. The CDR3 extends over 16 amino acids. Germline loops: CDR1 MNHEY, CDR2 SVGEGT. The CDR3 sequence is CASSPQGKRAYNEQYF. The CDR3 DNA reads as TGTGCCAGCTCCCCCCAGGGGAAGCGAGCCTACAATGAGCAGTACTTC.